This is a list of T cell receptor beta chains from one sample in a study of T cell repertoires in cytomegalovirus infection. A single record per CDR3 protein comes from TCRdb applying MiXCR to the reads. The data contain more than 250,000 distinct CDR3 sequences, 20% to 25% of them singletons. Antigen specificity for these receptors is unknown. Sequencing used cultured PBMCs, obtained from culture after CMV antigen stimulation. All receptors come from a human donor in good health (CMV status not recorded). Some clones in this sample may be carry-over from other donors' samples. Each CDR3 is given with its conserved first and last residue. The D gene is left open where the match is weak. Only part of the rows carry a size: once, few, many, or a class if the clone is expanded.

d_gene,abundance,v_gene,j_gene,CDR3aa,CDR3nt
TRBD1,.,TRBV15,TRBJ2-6,CATSRDGGTGTPRANVLTF,TGTGCCACCAGCAGAGATGGAGGGACAGGGACACCTAGGGCCAACGTCCTGACTTTC
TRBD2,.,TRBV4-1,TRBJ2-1,CASSQTPGLDEQFF,TGCGCCAGCAGCCAAACACCGGGACTAGACGAGCAGTTCTTC
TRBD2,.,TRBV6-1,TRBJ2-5,CASSEEDRAGGF,TGTGCCAGCAGTGAAGAAGATCGAGCGGGAGGGTTT
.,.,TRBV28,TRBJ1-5,CASSLPGGNQPQHF,TGTGCCAGCAGCCTCCCGGGGGGAAATCAGCCCCAGCATTTT
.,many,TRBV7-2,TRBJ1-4,CASRLAGGEKLFF,TGTGCCAGCAGGTTGGCGGGAGGTGAAAAACTGTTTTTT
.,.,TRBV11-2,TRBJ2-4,CASSSRGDQRSHIQYF,TGTGCCAGCAGCTCCCGTGGGGATCAAAGGTCGCACATTCAGTACTTC
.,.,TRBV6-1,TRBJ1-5,CASSTDRMDNQPQHF,TGTGCCAGCAGTACCGACAGGATGGACAATCAGCCCCAGCATTTT
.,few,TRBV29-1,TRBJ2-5,CSVCGLELTEETQYF,TGCAGCGTTTGTGGGTTAGAACTTACCGAAGAGACCCAGTACTTC
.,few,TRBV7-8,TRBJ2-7,CASSLAAGAGYEQYF,TGTGCCAGCAGCTTAGCGGCGGGGGCGGGTTACGAGCAGTACTTC
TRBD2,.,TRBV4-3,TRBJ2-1,CASSQDFGVAGGGEQFF,TGCGCCAGCAGCCAAGATTTCGGGGTGGCGGGAGGGGGTGAGCAGTTCTTC
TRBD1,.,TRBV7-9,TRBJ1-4,CASSSTGQGAGMFF,TGTGCCAGCAGCTCGACGGGACAGGGTGCGGGTATGTTTTTT
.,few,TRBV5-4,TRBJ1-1,CASREQGGGGTEAFF,TGTGCCAGCAGGGAACAGGGAGGCGGGGGCACTGAAGCTTTCTTT
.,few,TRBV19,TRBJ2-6,CASSKIRESGANVLTF,TGTGCCAGTAGTAAAATTAGAGAGTCTGGGGCCAACGTCCTGACTTTC
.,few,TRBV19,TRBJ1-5,CASSPQRGNQPQHF,TGTGCCAGTAGTCCCCAGAGGGGCAATCAGCCCCAGCATTTT
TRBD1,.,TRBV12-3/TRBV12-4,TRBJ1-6,CASSLAFGQGRSPLHF,TGTGCCAGCAGTTTAGCGTTCGGACAGGGGCGCTCACCCCTCCACTTT
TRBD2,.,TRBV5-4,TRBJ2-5,CASRESWGGETQYF,TGTGCCAGCAGAGAGAGCTGGGGGGGGGAGACCCAGTACTTC
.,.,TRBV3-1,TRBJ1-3,CASSQPGGAGNTIYF,TGTGCCAGCAGCCAGCCGGGGGGGGCTGGAAACACCATATATTTT
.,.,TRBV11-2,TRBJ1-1,CASSMADWVRNTEAFF,TGTGCCAGCAGCATGGCCGATTGGGTCCGGAACACTGAAGCTTTCTTT
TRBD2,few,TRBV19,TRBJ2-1,CASSDSTSGSYNEQFF,TGTGCCAGTAGTGACTCGACTAGCGGATCCTACAATGAGCAGTTCTTC
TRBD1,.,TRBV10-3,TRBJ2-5,CATRQGSETQYF,TGTGCCACCCGACAGGGCTCGGAGACCCAGTACTTC
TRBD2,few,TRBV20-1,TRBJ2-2,CSARSLAGAGGELFF,TGCAGTGCTAGAAGTCTAGCGGGAGCAGGCGGGGAGCTGTTTTTT
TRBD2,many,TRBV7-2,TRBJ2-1,CASKYSGRAYNEQFF,TGTGCCAGCAAATATAGCGGGAGGGCCTACAATGAGCAGTTCTTC
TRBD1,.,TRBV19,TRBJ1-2,CASILRTGANYGYTF,TGTGCCAGTATCTTAAGGACAGGAGCTAACTATGGCTACACCTTC
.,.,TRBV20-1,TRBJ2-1,CSAVRGAAIYNEQFF,TGCAGTGCTGTAAGGGGAGCAGCTATTTACAATGAGCAGTTCTTC
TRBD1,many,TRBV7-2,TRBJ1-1,CASSLAQGASTIEAFF,TGTGCCAGCAGCTTAGCGCAGGGGGCGAGCACCATTGAAGCTTTCTTT
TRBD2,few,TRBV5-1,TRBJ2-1,CASSPGLVTSSYNEQFF,TGCGCCAGCAGCCCCGGACTAGTCACTAGCTCCTACAATGAGCAGTTCTTC
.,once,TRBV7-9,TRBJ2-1,CASSLGRDASYNEQFF,TGTGCCAGCAGCTTAGGGCGGGACGCCTCCTACAATGAGCAGTTCTTC